Detailed here is one T cell receptor (beta chain). The CDR3 totals 15 residues. V was cut by 3 bases and J by 0 bases, with 13 bases left in between. Germline V CDR1 and CDR2: SGHDT, YYEEEE. The record originates from a study of T cell responses to AZD1222 COVID-19 vaccine. The table came from immunoSEQ multiplex PCR; TCRdb's copy has only in-frame clones and leaves some out. This sample has some 150,000 clones; about 90% occur once, and the top ten carry 4% to 6%. The receptor was derived from an adult in good health. The source was peripheral blood, collected on day 0 of AZD1222 vaccination. The rearrangement joins TRBV5-6 to TRBJ2-7; D might be TRBD1 or TRBD2, each matching 6 bases. CDR3 protein: CASSSRQDYSYEQYF. CDR3 nucleotides: TGTGCCAGCAGCTCTAGACAGGACTACTCCTACGAGCAGTACTTC.